Reported below is one T cell receptor (beta chain). It has no known antigen specificity. The DNA ends 3 residues before the CDR3 does, and the rest of the CDR3 is filled in from the germline J gene. Based on the germline V gene, the CDR1 and CDR2 sequences are SGHRS and YFSETQ. V trim: 1 base; J trim: 8 bases; unmatched bases: 8. The CDR3 goes from the cysteine to the phenylalanine over 16 residues. Part of the CDR3 DNA is given, 39 bases translated from base 1. TCR beta CDR3 regions were amplified by multiplex PCR from an average of approximately 1,200 ng genomic DNA per sample using the immunoSEQ assay. Primer bias was corrected in the assay by using a complete synthetic TCR repertoire to establish an amplification baseline. Amplicons were sequenced on the Illumina platform. Per the original workflow: Error correction of the sequences involved clustering with frequency ratios plus a modified nearest-neighbor algorithm, after which the sequences were analyzed in the immunoSEQ Analyzer using IMGT gene definitions. At each rarefaction depth, TCR richness and evenness were averaged over 20 rarefaction repeats, and samples with fewer sequences than the depth were excluded. Wilcoxon rank sum tests with FDR correction were used to compare V, D and J gene relative abundances between the groups. For the blinded duplicates, the intraclass correlation was around 95% for TCR richness and averaged approximately 76% across roughly 72 gene segments. In TCRdb, the immuneACCESS table is reduced to in-frame sequences with V and J assigned. These tables do not hold every clone; where another copy was compared, an unresolved V gene accounts for under half, and the others remain unexplained. V and J calls and clone size follow that table, whereas D and trimming were derived from the DNA. The sample's records list 15,000 to 20,000 clones. The leading ten clones occupy roughly a sixth of the sample.

Every participant had a single incident cervical HPV16 infection, and prevalent HPV16 infections were excluded. Cervical HPV DNA was detected by MY09/MY11 PCR and genotyped by dot-blot hybridization. About 14 mL of heparinized blood was centrifuged, after which the buffy coat was aliquoted, frozen at -30 degrees C, and then stored at -80 degrees C. QIAGEN kits were used to extract genomic DNA from buffy coat specimens. This sample is drawn from a study of T cells in women clearing cervical HPV infection (dated by TCRdb to 2016 to 2019). About the investigation overall: The cases were roughly 25 women with histologically confirmed HPV16-related CIN3 or worse, and 2 of these cases were invasive cancers. This exploratory proof-of-principle case-control study, nested within the Guanacaste HPV Natural History Study in Costa Rica, compared TCR repertoires among women with different cervical HPV16 outcomes. The parent cohort enrolled about 10,000 women aged 18 or older in Guanacaste, Costa Rica, in about 1992 to 1995 and followed the women for seven years. For cases, the median interval between lesion detection and blood sampling was roughly 140 days, with an interquartile range of about 80 to 210 days. Five blinded duplicates per group were added as quality controls, so that 60 or so samples were obtained: 50 or so participants and some 10 replicates. A median age of approximately 30 years was observed in cases versus approximately 40 in controls, and no significant differences in baseline characteristics were found. Blood from cases was collected at the visit at which the lesion was first identified, whereas blood from controls was collected once infection was no longer detected. Cases and controls were matched on age within five years and on year of sample collection. Controls were 25 women whose single incident HPV16 infection cleared within 12 months without precancer or cancer developing. Since HLA typing was available for only a few women, HLA type could not be ruled out as a confounder. What the work shows at the level of the full study, not this receptor alone: Random forest classifiers combining richness and V gene abundances distinguished cases from controls with an estimated AUC of less than 0.9. Because the number of T cells in each sample was unknown, differences in richness could reflect differing T-cell content rather than repertoire biology. Because of the cross-sectional design, the study could not determine whether the associations came before infection or resulted from infection, and neither effector/memory subsets nor HPV-specific T cells were isolated. Across sequencing depths, CIN3+ cases showed significantly higher TCR repertoire richness than controls, but evenness did not differ between the groups. Cases had lower TRBV6-7 relative abundance than controls (approximately 0.11% versus 0.16%; Bonferroni P = 0.0008).

The rearrangement joined TRBV5-1 to TRBJ2-3; 12 central bases correspond to TRBD2. The clonotype comes from a woman between 18 and 69 years old with a cervical HPV16 infection that either progressed to CIN3+ or cleared (not recorded which). Sequenced input: blood buffy coat. Partial CDR3 DNA: TGCGCCAGCAGCTTGATGCCTAGCGGGGGGGAAGGTACG. Translated, this gives CASSLMPSGGEGT. The CDR3 in full is CASSLMPSGGEGTQYF.